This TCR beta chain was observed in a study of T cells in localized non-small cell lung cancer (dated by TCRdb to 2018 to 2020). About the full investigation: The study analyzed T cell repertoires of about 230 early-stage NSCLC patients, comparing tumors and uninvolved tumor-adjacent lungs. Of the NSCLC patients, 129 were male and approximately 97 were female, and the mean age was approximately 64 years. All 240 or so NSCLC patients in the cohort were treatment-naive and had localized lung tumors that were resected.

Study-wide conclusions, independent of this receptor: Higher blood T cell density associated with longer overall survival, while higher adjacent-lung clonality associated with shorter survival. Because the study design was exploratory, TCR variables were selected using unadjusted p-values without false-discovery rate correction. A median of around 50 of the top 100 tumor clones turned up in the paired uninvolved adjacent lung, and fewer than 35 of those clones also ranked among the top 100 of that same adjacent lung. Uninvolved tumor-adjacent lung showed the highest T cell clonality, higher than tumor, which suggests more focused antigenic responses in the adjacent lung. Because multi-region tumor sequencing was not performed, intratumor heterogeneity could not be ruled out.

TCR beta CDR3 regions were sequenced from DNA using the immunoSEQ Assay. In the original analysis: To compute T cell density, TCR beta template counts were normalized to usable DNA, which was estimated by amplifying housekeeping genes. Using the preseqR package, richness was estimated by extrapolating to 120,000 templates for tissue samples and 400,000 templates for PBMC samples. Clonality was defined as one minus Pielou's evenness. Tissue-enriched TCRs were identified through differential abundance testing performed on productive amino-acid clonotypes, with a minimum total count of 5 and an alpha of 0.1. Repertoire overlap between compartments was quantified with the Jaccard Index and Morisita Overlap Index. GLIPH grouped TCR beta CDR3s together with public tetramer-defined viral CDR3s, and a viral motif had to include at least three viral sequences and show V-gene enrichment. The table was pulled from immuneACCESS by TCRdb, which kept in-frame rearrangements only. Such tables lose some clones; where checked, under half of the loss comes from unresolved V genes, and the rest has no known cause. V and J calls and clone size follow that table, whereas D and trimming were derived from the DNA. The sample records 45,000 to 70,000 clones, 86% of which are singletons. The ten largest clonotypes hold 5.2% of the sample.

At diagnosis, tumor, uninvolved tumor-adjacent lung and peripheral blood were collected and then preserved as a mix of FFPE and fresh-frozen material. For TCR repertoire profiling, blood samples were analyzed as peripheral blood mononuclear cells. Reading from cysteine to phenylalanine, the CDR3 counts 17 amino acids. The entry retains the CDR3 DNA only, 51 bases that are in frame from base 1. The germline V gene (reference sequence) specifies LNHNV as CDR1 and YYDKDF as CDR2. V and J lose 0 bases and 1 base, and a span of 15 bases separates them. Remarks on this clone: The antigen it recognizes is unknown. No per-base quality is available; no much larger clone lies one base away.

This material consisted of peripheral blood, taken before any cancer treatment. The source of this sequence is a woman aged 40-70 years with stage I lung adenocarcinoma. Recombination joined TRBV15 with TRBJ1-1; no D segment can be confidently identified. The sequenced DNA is TGTGCCACCAGCAGAGATAGAATACGGGGTGCGAACACTGAAGCTTTCTTT. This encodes CATSRDRIRGANTEAFF.